One and the same sample provided the 14 T cell receptor beta chains below, sequenced in a study of shared clonotypes between healthy human individuals. Naive CD8 cells were CD45RO-negative, positively selected for CCR7, excluding terminally differentiated effector memory CD45RA+ cells. The assay was immunoSEQ multiplex PCR, and TCRdb's table has in-frame clones only and misses some. This table has about 2.2 million clones, around 93% appearing once. Sequencing was carried out using naive CD8+ T cells from PBMCs. The origin of the receptors is a man in his late teens or twenties in good health. Some clones in this sample may be carry-over from other donors' samples.

V gene TRBV27 combines with J gene TRBJ1-2; 8 positions match TRBD1. CDR1 and CDR2 (germline): MNHEY, SMNVEV (reference sequence). V was pared by 7 bases and J by 6 bases, with 10 bases of the junction left unmatched. The CDR3 length is 14 residues. CDR3 DNA: TGTGCCAGCACCAAGACAGGGGCGTTTGATGGCTACACCTTC. Encoded protein: CASTKTGAFDGYTF.

The chain recombines TRBV2 with TRBJ2-7; D might be TRBD1 (5 bases). The germline V and J ends were trimmed by 3 bases and 2 bases, with 20 bases remaining between them. The germline V gene has CDR1 SNHLY and CDR2 FYNNEI. The CDR3 has 17 residues. The CDR3: CASSDRRVEQETYEQYF. The CDR3 DNA reads as TGTGCCAGCAGTGACCGGCGTGTAGAACAGGAGACCTACGAGCAGTACTTC.

On this clone itself: Other DNA sequences in the sample encode the same CDR3. The V and J genes are TRBV27 and TRBJ1-1; tentative D call: TRBD1 (5 bases). Germline-derived CDR1 and CDR2 are MNHEY and SMNVEV (reference sequence). The germline V and J ends were trimmed by 5 bases and 5 bases, with 12 bases remaining between them. The CDR3 covers 13 residues. In DNA, the CDR3 is TGTGCCAGCAGTCTCAGGGTTGGAACTGAAGCTTTCTTT. It is translated as CASSLRVGTEAFF.

This clone was counted a single time. This chain uses TRBV7-8 with TRBJ2-7, with 8 bases aligning to TRBD2. Germline V gene lookup returns CDR1 SGHVS and CDR2 FQNEAQ. This CDR3 region has 14 residues. J lost 6 bases, V lost 4 bases, and 8 bases had no gene match. The CDR3 loop is CASSSWAGGLEQYF. The CDR3 DNA sequence: TGTGCCAGCAGCTCGTGGGCGGGAGGTCTCGAGCAGTACTTC.

V is TRBV27 and J is TRBJ2-2; the match to TRBD2 covers 7 bases. The V gene's germline CDR1 is MNHEY and CDR2 SMNVEV (reference sequence). Trimming took 6 bases from V and 5 from J; bases not matched to a gene: 3. The CDR3 spans 13 residues. CDR3 nucleotide sequence: TGTGCCAGCAGGCTAGCGGATACCGGGGAGCTGTTTTTT. It yields the protein CASRLADTGELFF.

This chain connects TRBV28 to TRBJ2-3; 7 nucleotides match TRBD1. V lost 4 bases and J lost 5; bases outside the gene matches: 3. This CDR3 is 13 amino acids long. Germline V gives CDR1 MDHEN, CDR2 SYDVKM. The CDR3 loop reads CASSSTGIDTQYF. The CDR3 nucleotides read TGTGCCAGCAGTTCGACAGGGATAGATACGCAGTATTTT.

The genes are TRBV4-1 and TRBJ2-5; D is uncertain. TRBJ2-7 explains the end of the DNA better; the J call may be wrong. This CDR3 is built from 13 residues. Germline values: CDR1 MGHRA, CDR2 YSYEKL. The CDR3 sequence is CASSQVGSREQYF. DNA for the CDR3: TGCGCCAGCAGCCAAGTTGGATCCCGCGAGCAGTACTTC.

The chain couples TRBV9 to TRBJ1-2; D is ambiguous. This CDR3 region has 15 residues. Germline V gene lookup returns CDR1 SGDLS and CDR2 YYNGEE. Trimming left V 0 bases short and J 7 bases short, with 16 bases between. The CDR3 DNA sequence: TGTGCCAGCAGCGTAGAGGAAGCTCCCCCCTCTGGCTACACCTTC. Translation gives CASSVEEAPPSGYTF.

Note on this clone: Other DNA sequences in the sample encode the same CDR3. This chain connects TRBV28 to TRBJ2-7; D is unclear. Germline V lookup: CDR1 MDHEN, CDR2 SYDVKM. V lost 2 bases and J 2 bases, leaving 4 bases between the germline ends. The CDR3 sequence is 12 residues long. CDR3 sequence: CASSLTTYEQYF. CDR3 coding DNA: TGTGCCAGCAGTTTAACAACCTACGAGCAGTACTTC.

CDR3 DNA: TGTGCCATTCCAATAAAAGTTCGCCTCTATGGCTACACCTTC. Amino acids: CAIPIKVRLYGYTF. The rearrangement joins TRBV19 to TRBJ1-2, with no clear D. Between the trimmed V and J ends, which lost 10 bases and 4 bases, there was a span of 19 bases. CDR3 length equals 14 residues. In germline, CDR1 is LNHDA, CDR2 SQIVND (reference sequence).

The rearrangement links TRBV4-1 to TRBJ2-1; a possible D gene is TRBD1 (5 bases). Trimming took 4 bases from V and 3 from J, leaving 16 bases between them. The CDR3 runs to 16 residues. Looked up from germline, CDR1 is MGHRA and CDR2 is YSYEKL. The CDR3 region is CASSRPQGINYNEQFF. The CDR3 DNA sequence: TGCGCCAGCAGCCGCCCGCAGGGCATCAACTACAATGAGCAGTTCTTC.

The chain joins TRBV28 to TRBJ1-5; TRBD1 is a possible D gene (6 bases). CDR1 and CDR2 (germline): MDHEN, SYDVKM. The CDR3 is 15 residues long. V shed 5 bases and J shed 2 bases, with 13 bases lying between them. CDR3 region: CASSQQGEGNQPQHF. CDR3 nucleotide sequence: TGTGCCAGCAGTCAACAGGGTGAGGGCAATCAGCCCCAGCATTTT.

The J gene is TRBJ2-3, the V gene TRBV6-1; no firm D call. The CDR3 length is 13 residues. Germline V gives CDR1 MNHNS, CDR2 SASEGT. V lost 6 bases and J lost 4, with 11 bases in between. The CDR3 is CASSLLGADTQYF. DNA of the CDR3: TGTGCCAGCAGCCTCTTGGGTGCAGATACGCAGTATTTT.

This chain joins TRBV5-6 and TRBJ1-5; 10 nucleotides align to TRBD1. From germline, CDR1 is SGHDT and CDR2 YYEEEE. Trimming removed 4 bases from V and 5 bases from J; junction bases left unmatched: 6. The CDR3 runs to 15 residues. CDR3 sequence (DNA): TGTGCCAGCAGCCCCGGGACAGGGGTTGATCAGCCCCAGCATTTT. Encoded protein: CASSPGTGVDQPQHF.